Listed below are T cell receptor beta chains from one sample, sequenced in a study of CD8 T cells in Susac syndrome. TCRdb fed the immunoSEQ multiplex PCR reads into MiXCR, producing one record per CDR3 protein. Seen here are under 200,000 distinct CDR3 sequences, about 95% observed once, and the top ten hold around 0.16%. The sequenced sample was CD8+ T cells from PBMCs. The origin of the receptors is a human donor with multiple sclerosis. Each CDR3 is given with its conserved first and last residue. A D gene is named only where the DNA matches it firmly. Rows give clone size only sometimes, using once, few, many, or a class for an expanded clone.

J | D | size | V | CDR3 | DNA
TRBJ2-5 | . | . | TRBV7-9 | CASSLSGVQETQYF | TGTGCCAGCAGCTTATCCGGGGTCCAAGAGACCCAGTACTTC
TRBJ1-1 | . | . | TRBV2 | CASGEGTEAFF | TGTGCCAGCGGCGAAGGCACTGAAGCTTTCTTT
TRBJ1-5 | . | . | TRBV2 | CASSDRFNQPQHF | TGTGCCAGCAGTGACAGGTTCAATCAGCCCCAGCATTTT
TRBJ2-3 | TRBD1 | . | TRBV29-1 | CSVLTGLGTDTQYF | TGCAGCGTATTGACAGGGTTAGGCACAGATACGCAGTATTTT
TRBJ2-7 | . | . | TRBV7-9 | CASSFVGYYEQYF | TGTGCCAGCAGCTTCGTAGGATACTACGAGCAGTACTTC
TRBJ1-1 | . | once | TRBV19 | CASRPDEENTEAFF | TGTGCCAGTAGACCGGACGAAGAGAACACTGAAGCTTTCTTT
TRBJ1-2 | . | . | TRBV9 | CASSGQKRGGYTF | TGTGCCAGCAGCGGGCAGAAACGGGGAGGCTACACCTTC
TRBJ2-3 | . | . | TRBV3-1 | CASSPRILDFTDTQYF | TGTGCCAGCAGCCCCCGAATTCTAGATTTCACAGATACGCAGTATTTT
TRBJ2-5 | . | . | TRBV20-1 | CSARIFGGLRQETQYF | TGCAGTGCTAGAATATTCGGAGGTCTTAGGCAAGAGACCCAGTACTTC
TRBJ1-5 | . | . | TRBV27 | CASSSPGLNQPQHF | TGTGCCAGCAGTTCCCCAGGATTAAATCAGCCCCAGCATTTT
TRBJ2-6 | . | . | TRBV29-1 | CSVIVEANVLTF | TGCAGCGTTATTGTCGAGGCCAACGTCCTGACTTTC
TRBJ1-5 | TRBD1 | . | TRBV20-1 | CSATRGDQPQHF | TGCAGTGCCACCAGGGGGGATCAGCCCCAGCATTTT
TRBJ1-1 | TRBD1 | once | TRBV7-9 | CASSTDRVGRIAEAFF | TGTGCCAGCAGCACGGACAGGGTAGGGAGGATCGCTGAAGCTTTCTTT
TRBJ1-2 | . | once | TRBV15 | CATSRVPGVVGGYTF | TGTGCCACCAGCAGAGTGCCGGGCGTGGTAGGAGGCTACACCTTC
TRBJ1-1 | . | . | TRBV5-1 | CASSVGRWNTEAFF | TGCGCCAGCAGCGTTGGACGGTGGAACACTGAAGCTTTCTTT
TRBJ2-7 | . | few | TRBV29-1 | CSARELYEQYF | TGCAGCGCTAGAGAACTCTACGAGCAGTACTTC
TRBJ2-2 | . | . | TRBV29-1 | CSASLESELFF | TGCAGCGCCAGCTTGGAAAGTGAGCTGTTTTTT
TRBJ1-1 | TRBD1 | . | TRBV7-9 | CASSPRQGGRTEAFF | TGTGCCAGCAGCCCCCGACAGGGCGGGCGCACTGAAGCTTTCTTT
TRBJ2-2 | . | . | TRBV7-9 | CASSSPLGTNTGELFF | TGTGCCAGCAGCTCCCCACTAGGAACGAACACCGGGGAGCTGTTTTTT
TRBJ2-7 | TRBD1 | . | TRBV27 | CASSFIGTGLPSYEQYF | TGTGCCAGCAGTTTCATCGGGACAGGGCTCCCCTCCTACGAGCAGTACTTC
TRBJ1-1 | . | . | TRBV13 | CASSSRGAGAFF | TGTGCCAGCAGCTCTCGGGGGGCTGGAGCTTTCTTT
TRBJ2-1 | . | . | TRBV7-2 | CASSLVVYNEQFF | TGTGCCAGCAGCTTAGTTGTGTACAATGAGCAGTTCTTC
TRBJ2-1 | TRBD2 | . | TRBV18 | CASSSGRGLAGVHEQFF | TGTGCCAGCTCGTCCGGGCGAGGACTAGCGGGAGTACATGAGCAGTTCTTC
TRBJ2-7 | . | . | TRBV30 | CAWAVDYEQYF | TGTGCCTGGGCGGTGGACTACGAGCAGTACTTC